The 23 T cell receptor beta chains below were found in one sample sequenced in a study of blood T cells in healthy people across ages. The authors ran a second PCR of roughly 6 to 12 cycles using a sample-barcoded 5' primer and a J-beta primer mix. Each CDR3 protein gets one entry after TCRdb re-called the 5' RACE reads with MiXCR. The sample consists of approximately 850,000 distinct CDR3 sequences, around two fifths of them appearing once. Sequencing was performed on blood. These receptors came from a man in his sixties in good health.

In this sample, this clonotype turned up a few times. The genes are TRBV29-1 and TRBJ1-4; no clear D gene. The V end was cut by 4 bases, the J end by 4 bases, with 10 bases between. Germline lookup yields CDR1 SQVTM and CDR2 ANQGSEA. This CDR3 has 13 amino acids. CDR3 sequence: CSVAYRGNEKLFF. DNA of the CDR3: TGCAGCGTTGCTTATCGGGGTAATGAAAAACTGTTTTTT.

Of note for this clonotype: One junction end does not reproduce the germline sequence, and a read error may be involved. This rearrangement joins TRBV20-1 to TRBJ2-7; 8 nucleotides agree with TRBD2. This CDR3 comprises 13 residues. Per the germline V gene, CDR1 is DFQATT and CDR2 is SNEGSKA (reference sequence). The CDR3 DNA reads as TGCAGTGCGGACGGGGGGGCAACCTACGAGCAGTATTTC. Its protein product is CSADGGATYEQYF.

The rearrangement links TRBV5-1 to TRBJ1-1; possibly TRBD1 for D (5 bases). V was clipped by 7 bases and J by 4 bases, with 17 bases between them. The V gene's germline CDR1 is SGHRS and CDR2 YFSETQ. This CDR3 comprises 14 residues. CDR3 DNA: TGCGCCAGCGAAACTAAGATGGGGGTCACTGAAGCTTTCTTT. Amino acid sequence: CASETKMGVTEAFF. Combining the CDR3 with reference TRBV5-1 and TRBJ1-1 gives the whole variable domain KAGVTQTPRYLIKTRGQQVTLSCSPISGHRSVSWYQQTPGQGLQFLFEYFSETQRNKGNFPGRFSGRQFSNSRSEMNVSTLELGDSALYLCASETKMGVTEAFFGQGTRLTVV.

A few counts support this clonotype. This sequence joins TRBV10-2 and TRBJ2-5; 9 bases map to TRBD2. The CDR3 consists of 14 residues. Losses at the gene ends were 8 bases for V and 3 bases for J; bases not matched to a gene: 7. Germline assignment: CDR1 WSHSY and CDR2 SAAADI. The CDR3 protein is CASVGRGGKETQYF. CDR3 bases: TGCGCCAGCGTCGGGCGGGGGGGGAAAGAGACCCAGTACTTC.

This clonotype was detected only a few times. V gene TRBV4-3 combines with J gene TRBJ1-2; 8 nucleotides align to TRBD1. The CDR3 extends over 15 amino acids. CDR1 is LGHNA and CDR2 is YSLEER in the germline V gene. J lost 4 bases, V lost 0 bases, and 4 bases had no gene match. This chain's CDR3 is CASSQDLTGAYGYTF. CDR3 DNA: TGCGCCAGCAGCCAAGATCTGACAGGGGCCTATGGCTACACCTTC.

This sequence joins TRBV11-3 and TRBJ1-6; tentatively, D is TRBD1 (6 bases). This CDR3 contains 13 residues. The V and J ends lost 5 bases and 8 bases respectively, with 10 bases between them. Germline assignment: CDR1 SGHNT and CDR2 YENEEA. The DNA for the CDR3 is TGTGCCAGCAGCCTGAGACAGGATTCACCCCTCCACTTT. Its protein product is CASSLRQDSPLHF.

This clonotype was counted between two and nine times. The V and J genes are TRBV20-1 and TRBJ1-4, with 11 bases aligning to TRBD1. After removal of 6 bases from V and 0 bases from J, the junction contained 6 bases not matched to a gene. The V gene's germline CDR1 is DFQATT and CDR2 SNEGSKA (reference sequence). This CDR3 is built from 16 residues. The CDR3 reads CSAPGDRGATNEKLFF. The CDR3 DNA is TGCAGTGCCCCGGGGGACAGGGGGGCAACTAATGAAAAACTGTTTTTT.

This sequence joins TRBV20-1 and TRBJ2-7; TRBD1 agrees at 7 bases. The V gene end was trimmed by 6 bases and the J gene end by 2 bases; junction bases not matched to a gene: 7. CDR1 is DFQATT and CDR2 is SNEGSKA in the germline V gene (reference sequence). The CDR3 has 13 amino acids. This CDR3 reads CSALTTGTYEQYF. Here the CDR3 DNA reads TGCAGTGCCCTGACGACAGGGACCTACGAGCAGTACTTC.

This CDR3 reads CASSLFVEVAGTDTQYF. In DNA form, the CDR3 reads TGTGCCAGCAGCTTATTTGTGGAAGTAGCGGGGACAGATACGCAGTATTTT. V is TRBV7-8 and J is TRBJ2-3, with 8 bases that match TRBD2. The germline V gene encodes CDR1 SGHVS and CDR2 FQNEAQ. The CDR3 is 17 residues long. With V trimmed by 2 bases and J by 3 bases, 10 bases remained unmatched. Variable domain in full (rest from reference TRBV7-8 and TRBJ2-3): GAGVSQSPRYKVAKRGQDVALRCDPISGHVSLFWYQQALGQGPEFLTYFQNEAQLDKSGLPSDRFFAERPEGSVSTLKIQRTQQEDSAVYLCASSLFVEVAGTDTQYFGPGTRLTVL.

The genes are TRBV12-3 or TRBV12-4 and TRBJ2-3, with TRBD2 identical over 13 bases. The CDR3 is 17 amino acids. The V and J ends lost 9 bases and 0 bases, in that order; junction bases with no gene match: 9. The CDR3: CARRQGTSGTSTDTQYF. CDR3 coding DNA: TGTGCCAGGAGGCAAGGGACTAGCGGGACTAGCACAGATACGCAGTATTTT.

This chain links TRBV3-1 with TRBJ2-1, with no clear D. This CDR3 is 14 amino acids long. Germline assignment: CDR1 LGHDT and CDR2 YNNKEL (reference sequence). Trimming took 3 bases from V and 7 from J, leaving 13 bases between them. Here the CDR3 DNA reads TGTGCCAGCAGCCAGACCGGCCCGAGGAATGAGCAGTTCTTC. Its protein is CASSQTGPRNEQFF.

The rearrangement uses TRBV18 and TRBJ1-1; D gene unclear. With 3 bases removed from V and 2 bases from J, the gap between germline ends came to 10 bases. CDR1 and CDR2 from the germline V gene are KGHSH and LQKENI. The CDR3 is 14 residues long. The CDR3 sequence: CASSPGLLNTEAFF. The CDR3 nucleotides are TGTGCCAGCTCACCCGGACTTTTAAACACTGAAGCTTTCTTT.

The CDR3 DNA follows: TGCGCCAGCAGCTTGAATTCCAGAGCCAAAAACATTCAGTACTTC. Translation: CASSLNSRAKNIQYF. The chain recombines TRBV5-1 with TRBJ2-4; no definite D call. Trimming removed 1 base at V and 0 bases at J, with 8 bases between. CDR3 length equals 15 residues. The germline V gene has CDR1 SGHRS and CDR2 YFSETQ.

The V and J genes are TRBV12-3 or TRBV12-4 and TRBJ1-1; D not certain. V lost 5 bases, J lost 4 bases, and 11 bases lay in between. The CDR3 has 13 residues. The CDR3 protein is CASSLEGLTEAFF. As DNA, the CDR3 is TGTGCCAGCAGTCTCGAGGGCCTCACTGAAGCTTTCTTT.

This chain links TRBV12-3 or TRBV12-4 with TRBJ1-1, with 7 bases fitting TRBD1. With 5 bases clipped from V and 1 base from J, the junction kept 4 bases outside the gene matches. The CDR3 is 14 residues long. CDR3 amino acids: CASSRTGGNTEAFF. The DNA for the CDR3 is TGTGCCAGCAGTAGGACAGGCGGGAACACTGAAGCTTTCTTT.

This clonotype was counted only a few times. The rearrangement joins TRBV6-5 to TRBJ2-7; D is perhaps TRBD1 (5 bases). This CDR3 spans 16 amino acids. CDR1 is MNHEY and CDR2 is SVGAGI in the germline V gene. V was cut by 2 bases and J by 0 bases, with 14 bases left in between. The CDR3 nucleotides read TGTGCCAGCAGTTACGAGAGTCGGACAAGCTCCTACGAGCAGTACTTC. It codes for CASSYESRTSSYEQYF.

This clonotype has just a few counts. The rearrangement uses TRBV12-3 or TRBV12-4 and TRBJ1-4; 9 bases match TRBD1. V lost 8 bases, J lost 8 bases, and 9 bases stayed unmatched. The CDR3 runs to 14 residues. CDR3 sequence: CASSQGQGLEKLFF. In nucleotides, the CDR3 is TGTGCCAGCTCCCAGGGACAGGGTCTAGAAAAACTGTTTTTT.

The J gene is TRBJ1-2, the V gene TRBV6-1, with no clear D. Germline V gene sequence: CDR1 MNHNS, CDR2 SASEGT. This CDR3 contains 12 residues. Trimming shortened V by 10 bases and J by 4 bases, and 13 bases separated the two germline ends. CDR3 protein: CATQRAIYGYTF. CDR3 nucleotide sequence: TGTGCCACCCAGAGGGCTATCTATGGCTACACCTTC.

Written as DNA, the CDR3 is TGCAGCGCCGGCGGGCCCTACGAGCAGTACTTC. It codes for CSAGGPYEQYF. The chain employs TRBV29-1 and TRBJ2-7, with D perhaps TRBD2 (5 bases). Germline-derived CDR1 and CDR2 are SQVTM and ANQGSEA. The CDR3 has 11 residues. V lost 7 bases and J 2 bases, leaving 9 bases between the germline ends.

In this sample, this clonotype turned up a few times. The rearrangement uses TRBV20-1 and TRBJ2-2; 8 nucleotides agree with TRBD1. CDR3 length: 14 amino acids. Unmatched junction bases numbered 1, after V lost 3 bases and J lost 1 base. Germline V CDR1 and CDR2: DFQATT, SNEGSKA (reference sequence). CDR3 nucleotide sequence: TGCAGTGCTAGGGGACAGGTGAACACCGGGGAGCTGTTTTTT. The encoded protein is CSARGQVNTGELFF.

This clonotype was detected a few times. This chain uses TRBV5-1 with TRBJ2-5; weak D call: TRBD1 (6 bases). The V gene lost 3 bases and the J gene lost 6 bases, with 12 bases spanning the gap. The CDR3 spans 13 residues. CDR1 SGHRS and CDR2 YFSETQ come from the germline V gene. The CDR3 sequence is CASSSRQVQTQYF. The CDR3 nucleotides read TGCGCCAGCAGCTCCCGACAGGTACAGACCCAGTACTTC.

The chain is built from TRBV11-3 and TRBJ1-1, with D possibly being TRBD1 (6 bases). Trimming took 5 bases from V and 0 from J, leaving 19 bases between them. This CDR3 has 17 amino acids. Germline lookup yields CDR1 SGHNT and CDR2 YENEEA. The CDR3 DNA is TGTGCCAGCAGCCGGCATCAGGGGACACCCATGAACACTGAAGCTTTCTTT. It specifies CASSRHQGTPMNTEAFF.

The genes are TRBV3-1 and TRBJ2-5; D tentatively fits TRBD1 or TRBD2 (5 bases each). V lost 4 bases to trimming and J lost 5 bases, with 17 bases between them. Germline CDR1 LGHDT, CDR2 YNNKEL (reference sequence). The CDR3 has 15 amino acids. The DNA of the CDR3 is TGTGCCAGCAGCCGAGAGAATAGGGGACGGGAGACCCAGTACTTC. Translated, it gives CASSRENRGRETQYF.